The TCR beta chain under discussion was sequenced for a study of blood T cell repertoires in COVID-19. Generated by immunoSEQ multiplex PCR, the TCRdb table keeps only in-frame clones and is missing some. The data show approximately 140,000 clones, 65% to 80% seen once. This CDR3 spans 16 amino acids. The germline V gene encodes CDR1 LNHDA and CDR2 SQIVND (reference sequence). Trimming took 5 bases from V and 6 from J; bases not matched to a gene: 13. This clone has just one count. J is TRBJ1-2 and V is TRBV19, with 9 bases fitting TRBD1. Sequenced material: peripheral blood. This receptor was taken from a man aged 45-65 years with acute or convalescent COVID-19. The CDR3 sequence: CASSGGQGRRKDGYTF. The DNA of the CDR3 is TGTGCCAGTAGTGGGGGACAGGGAAGGAGGAAAGATGGCTACACCTTC. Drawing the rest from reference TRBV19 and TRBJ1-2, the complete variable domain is DGGITQSPKYLFRKEGQNVTLSCEQNLNHDAMYWYRQDPGQGLRLIYYSQIVNDFQKGDIAEGYSVSREKKESFPLTVTSAQKNPTAFYLCASSGGQGRRKDGYTFGSGTRLTVV.